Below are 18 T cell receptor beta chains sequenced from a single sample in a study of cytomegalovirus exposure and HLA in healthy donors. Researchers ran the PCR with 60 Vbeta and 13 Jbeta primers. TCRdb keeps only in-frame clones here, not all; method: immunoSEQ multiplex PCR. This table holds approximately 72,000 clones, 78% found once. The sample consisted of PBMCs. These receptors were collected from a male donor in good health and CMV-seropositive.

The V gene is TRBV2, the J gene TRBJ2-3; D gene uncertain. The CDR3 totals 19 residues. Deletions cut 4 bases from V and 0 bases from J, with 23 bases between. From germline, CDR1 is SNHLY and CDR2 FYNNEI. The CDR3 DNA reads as TGTGCCAGCAGTGTACACCCCCGAATGGGTAGCACTAGCACAGATACGCAGTATTTT. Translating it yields CASSVHPRMGSTSTDTQYF.

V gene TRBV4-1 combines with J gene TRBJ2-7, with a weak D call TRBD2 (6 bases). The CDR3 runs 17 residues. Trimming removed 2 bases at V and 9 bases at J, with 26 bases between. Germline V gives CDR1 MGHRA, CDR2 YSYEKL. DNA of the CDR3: TGCGCCAGCAGCCAACGACATTCTCAACTAGCAGGCTGTGGGCAGTACTTC. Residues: CASSQRHSQLAGCGQYF.

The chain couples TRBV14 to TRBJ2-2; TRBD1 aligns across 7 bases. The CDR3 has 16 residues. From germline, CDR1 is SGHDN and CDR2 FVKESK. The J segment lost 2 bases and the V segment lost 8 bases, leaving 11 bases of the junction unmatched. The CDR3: CASQKEGALNTGELFF. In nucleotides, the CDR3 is TGTGCCAGCCAGAAAGAGGGGGCCCTCAACACCGGGGAGCTGTTTTTT.

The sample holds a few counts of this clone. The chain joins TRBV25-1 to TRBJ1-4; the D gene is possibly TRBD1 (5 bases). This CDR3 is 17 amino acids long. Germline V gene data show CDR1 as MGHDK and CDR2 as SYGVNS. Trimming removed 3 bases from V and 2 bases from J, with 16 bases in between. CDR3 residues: CASSDPTDGRTNEKLFF. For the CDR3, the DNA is TGTGCCAGCAGTGACCCGACAGACGGTAGGACTAATGAAAAACTGTTTTTT.

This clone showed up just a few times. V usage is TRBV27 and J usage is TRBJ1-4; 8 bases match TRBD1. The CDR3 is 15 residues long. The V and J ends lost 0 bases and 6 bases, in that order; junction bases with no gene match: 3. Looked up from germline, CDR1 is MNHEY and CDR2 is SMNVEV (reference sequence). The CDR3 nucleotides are TGTGCCAGCAGTTTATCCCGGACAGGGCATGAAAAACTGTTTTTT. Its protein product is CASSLSRTGHEKLFF.

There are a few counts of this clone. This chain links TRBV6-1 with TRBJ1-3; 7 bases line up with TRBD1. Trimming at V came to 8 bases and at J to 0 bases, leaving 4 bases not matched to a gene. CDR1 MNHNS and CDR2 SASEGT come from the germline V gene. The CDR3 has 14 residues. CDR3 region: CASGQVDSGNTIYF. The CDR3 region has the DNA TGTGCCAGCGGACAGGTAGACTCTGGAAACACCATATATTTT.

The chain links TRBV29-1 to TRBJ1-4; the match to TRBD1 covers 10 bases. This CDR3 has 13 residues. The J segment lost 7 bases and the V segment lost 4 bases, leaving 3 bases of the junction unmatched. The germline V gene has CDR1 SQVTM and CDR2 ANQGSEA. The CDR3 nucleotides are TGCAGCGTTGGGCGGGACAGGGGTGAAAAACTGTTTTTT. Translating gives CSVGRDRGEKLFF.

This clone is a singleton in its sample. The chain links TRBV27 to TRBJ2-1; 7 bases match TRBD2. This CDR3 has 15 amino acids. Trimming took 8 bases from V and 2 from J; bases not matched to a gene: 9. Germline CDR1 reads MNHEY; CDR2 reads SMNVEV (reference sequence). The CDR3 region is CASYKNLAAYNEQFF. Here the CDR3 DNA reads TGTGCCAGCTACAAAAACCTAGCGGCCTACAATGAGCAGTTCTTC.

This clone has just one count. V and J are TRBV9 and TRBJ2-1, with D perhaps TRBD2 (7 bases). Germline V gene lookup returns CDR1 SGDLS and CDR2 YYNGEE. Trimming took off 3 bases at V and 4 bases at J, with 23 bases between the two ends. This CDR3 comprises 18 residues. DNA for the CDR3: TGTGCCAGCAGCGCGAACCCGCTTTGGGGGGGCATTTACAATGAGCAGTTCTTC. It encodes CASSANPLWGGIYNEQFF.

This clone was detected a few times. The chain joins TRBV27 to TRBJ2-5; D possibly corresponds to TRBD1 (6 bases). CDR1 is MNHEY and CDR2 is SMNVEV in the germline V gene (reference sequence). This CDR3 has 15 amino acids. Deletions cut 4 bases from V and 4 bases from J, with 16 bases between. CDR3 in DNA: TGTGCCAGCAGTTCCGGACAGCATGGCGGAGAGACCCAGTACTTC. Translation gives CASSSGQHGGETQYF.

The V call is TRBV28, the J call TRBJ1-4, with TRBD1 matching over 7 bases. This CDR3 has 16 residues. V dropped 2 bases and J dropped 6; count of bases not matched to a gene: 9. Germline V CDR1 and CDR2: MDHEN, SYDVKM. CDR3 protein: CASSLSWRGQDEKLFF. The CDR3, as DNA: TGTGCCAGCAGTTTAAGTTGGAGGGGGCAGGATGAAAAACTGTTTTTT.

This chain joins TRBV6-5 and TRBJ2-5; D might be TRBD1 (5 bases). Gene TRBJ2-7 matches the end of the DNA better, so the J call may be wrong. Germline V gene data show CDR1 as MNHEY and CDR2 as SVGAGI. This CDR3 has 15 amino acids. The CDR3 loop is CASLPPGLGHHEQYF. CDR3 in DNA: TGTGCCAGCTTGCCGCCCGGGCTGGGGCATCACGAGCAGTACTTC.

CDR3 nucleotides: TGTGCCAGTAGTATCGGCGGCAGGGGGCTGAGAACTGAAGCTTTCTTT. This codes for CASSIGGRGLRTEAFF. This rearrangement joins TRBV19 to TRBJ1-1; 8 nucleotides line up with TRBD1. Germline V CDR1 and CDR2: LNHDA, SQIVND (reference sequence). Trimming at V came to 3 bases and at J to 5 bases, leaving 11 bases not matched to a gene. CDR3 length: 16 residues.

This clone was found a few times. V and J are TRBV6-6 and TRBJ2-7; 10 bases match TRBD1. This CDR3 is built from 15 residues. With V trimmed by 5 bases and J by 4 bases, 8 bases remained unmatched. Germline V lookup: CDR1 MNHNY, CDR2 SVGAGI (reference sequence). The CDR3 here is CASSPRTGGSYEQYF. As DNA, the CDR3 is TGTGCCAGCAGTCCCCGGACAGGGGGATCATACGAGCAGTACTTC.

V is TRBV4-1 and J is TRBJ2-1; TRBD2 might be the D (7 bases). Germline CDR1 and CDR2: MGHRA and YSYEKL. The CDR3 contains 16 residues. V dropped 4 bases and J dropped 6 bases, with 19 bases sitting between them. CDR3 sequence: CASSRGGRGPTNEQFF. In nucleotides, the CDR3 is TGCGCCAGCAGCCGAGGCGGGCGGGGGCCTACCAATGAGCAGTTCTTC.

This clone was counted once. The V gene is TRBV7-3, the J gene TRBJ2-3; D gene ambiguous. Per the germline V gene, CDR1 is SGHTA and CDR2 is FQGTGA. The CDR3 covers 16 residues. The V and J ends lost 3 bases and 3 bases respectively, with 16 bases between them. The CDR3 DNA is TGTGCCAGCAGCTTCGACACAACCCCTGGAACAGATACGCAGTATTTT. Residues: CASSFDTTPGTDTQYF.

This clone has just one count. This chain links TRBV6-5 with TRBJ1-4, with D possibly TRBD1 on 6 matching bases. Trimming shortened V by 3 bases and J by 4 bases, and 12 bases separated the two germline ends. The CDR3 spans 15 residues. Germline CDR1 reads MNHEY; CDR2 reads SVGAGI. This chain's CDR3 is CASSYSGANNEKLFF. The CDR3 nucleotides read TGTGCCAGCAGTTATTCAGGGGCTAATAATGAAAAACTGTTTTTT.

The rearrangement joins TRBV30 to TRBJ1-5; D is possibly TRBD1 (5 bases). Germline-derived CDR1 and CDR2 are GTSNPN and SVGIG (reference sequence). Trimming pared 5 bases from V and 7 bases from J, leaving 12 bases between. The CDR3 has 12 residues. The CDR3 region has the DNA TGTGCCTGGCGGCAGGGTGAACAGCCCCAGCATTTT. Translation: CAWRQGEQPQHF. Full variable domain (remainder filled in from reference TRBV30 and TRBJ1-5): SQTIHQWPATLVQPVGSPLSLECTVEGTSNPNLYWYRQAAGRGLQLLFYSVGIGQISSEVPQNLSASRPQDRQFILSSKKLLLSDSGFYLCAWRQGEQPQHFGDGTRLSIL.